A selection of T cell receptor beta chains follows, all from one sample in a study of T cells expressing NK-cell markers. With the 5' RACE reads reprocessed, TCRdb shows one record per CDR3 protein and no DNA. This sample's clone table lists approximately 550,000 distinct CDR3 sequences. The sequenced sample consisted of blood T cells: a sorted CD56 or NKG2C T cell subset, CD4+ or CD8+ T cells, or bulk PBMC T cells (not recorded which). These receptors came from a man younger than 35 in good health. The CDR3 runs from the conserved cysteine through the conserved F or W.

j_call v_call cdr3_aa
TRBJ2-1 TRBV11-1 CASSLVRGLGNEQFF
TRBJ2-4 TRBV4-3 CASSQDREQGVGVAKNIQYF
TRBJ2-1 TRBV4-1 CASSQRHTGEQFF
TRBJ2-3 TRBV11-2 CASFRGPDTQYF
TRBJ2-1 TRBV20-1 CSARVAVGGNEQFF
TRBJ2-2 TRBV30 CAWSVRRMSGELFF
TRBJ2-4 TRBV5-1 CASSLAGTGGSNIQYF
TRBJ1-1 TRBV7-9 CASSPGSTEAFF
TRBJ2-1 TRBV6-2/TRBV6-3 CASSTGTSKQFF
TRBJ2-1 TRBV5-1 CASRRDPYSGEQFF
TRBJ2-3 TRBV4-2 CASSQDGRTDTQYF
TRBJ2-5 TRBV11-2 CASSLSARETQYF
TRBJ2-2 TRBV20-1 CSARPGRGSGELFF
TRBJ2-1 TRBV7-2 CASRQPGGPHNEQFF
TRBJ2-5 TRBV9 CASSAAHRPSETQYF
TRBJ2-3 TRBV5-1 CASSFVDVQGDTQYF
TRBJ2-7 TRBV29-1 CSVGAGDDEQYF
TRBJ1-4 TRBV5-1 CASTPGPGHEKLFF
TRBJ2-1 TRBV10-3 CAISQQQLGSYNEQFF
TRBJ1-2 TRBV15 CATSREIGGAYGYTF
TRBJ1-1 TRBV24-1 CATRRDSENTEAFF
TRBJ1-4 TRBV7-9 CASSELGGEKLFF
TRBJ2-7 TRBV6-5 CATSRTSYEQYF
TRBJ2-2 TRBV12-3/TRBV12-4 CAYRSGRAGELFF
TRBJ2-1 TRBV11-2 CASSLGTSGSPKHGQFF
TRBJ1-2 TRBV24-1 CATSDLRTGGYTF
TRBJ2-2 TRBV5-5 CASSFGPGQTNTGELFF
TRBJ1-1 TRBV5-1 CASSLATGGGNTEAFF
TRBJ1-2 TRBV4-2 CASSQDPGWGYTF
TRBJ1-5 TRBV6-6 CASSYSREPQHF
TRBJ2-1 TRBV5-1 CASSPNRVSYNEQFF
TRBJ1-2 TRBV4-3 CASSQGSPRGGIYGYTF
TRBJ2-3 TRBV7-7 CASSLGRGLGYTDTQYF
TRBJ2-3 TRBV7-7 CASSSTISPGTQYF
TRBJ2-1 TRBV30 CAWGRNSYNEQFF
TRBJ1-3 TRBV29-1 CSVVRDENTIYF
TRBJ2-3 TRBV5-1 CASSLISHLTDTQYF
TRBJ2-2 TRBV6-6 CASSYGITGELFF
TRBJ2-7 TRBV28 CASSLGGVRHEQYF
TRBJ2-5 TRBV30 CAWSGARTGGQETQYF
TRBJ1-6 TRBV6-5 CASSYLVPRQGWDNSPLHF
TRBJ1-1 TRBV5-1 CASSLRTGGEPTEAFF
TRBJ2-1 TRBV27 CASSFYGEKYNEQFF
TRBJ2-2 TRBV6-1 CASSATGLAGANTGELFF
TRBJ1-2 TRBV12-3/TRBV12-4 CASSPKSGTEYGYTF
TRBJ2-3 TRBV12-3/TRBV12-4 CASRVGGTGTDTQYF
TRBJ2-2 TRBV18 CASSRGHTIGELFF
TRBJ2-3 TRBV29-1 CSVRLAGEGTDTQYF
TRBJ2-7 TRBV20-1 CSARLAGDVSYEQYF
TRBJ2-7 TRBV20-1 CSAMAKRGAYEQYF
TRBJ1-1 TRBV20-1 CSARDLLEGEAFF
TRBJ1-2 TRBV14 CASSQGSRKGGFTDYGYTF
TRBJ2-3 TRBV27 CASSLSTVTTGTDTQYF
TRBJ2-3 TRBV5-1 CASGSGRVDTQYF
TRBJ2-1 TRBV9 CASSVALRGSDSYNEQFF
TRBJ2-1 TRBV12-5 CASTLKSNNEQFF
TRBJ2-7 TRBV6-1 CASSPGQSSSYEQYF
TRBJ2-1 TRBV6-5 CARRSGSIDNEQFF